This passage covers 30 T cell receptor beta chains from one sample sequenced in a study of post-analysis software for immune sequencing data. Libraries were made from TCR beta cDNA, and they carried unique molecular identifiers. MiXCR, applied by TCRdb to the PCR reads, yields one record per CDR3 protein. The sample has 400,000 to 500,000 distinct CDR3 sequences, 39% seen once. These receptors are not linked to any known antigen. Notes on the study in general: Controls had lower frequencies than patients of about 5 TRBV segments, which included TRBV5-6, TRBV5-1 and TRBV20-1.

The material sequenced was blood. These receptors were taken from a girl aged 2 to 9 with multiple sclerosis.

This clonotype was seen a handful of times. The V gene is TRBV20-1, the J gene TRBJ2-3, with TRBD2 matching over 9 bases. The junction had 10 bases not matched to a gene; V was cut back by 0 bases and J by 0 bases. The CDR3 runs to 18 residues. Looked up from germline, CDR1 is DFQATT and CDR2 is SNEGSKA (reference sequence). The DNA of the CDR3 is TGCAGTGCTAGAGATCCCCTAGCGGGGCATCTTAGCACAGATACGCAGTATTTT. It codes for CSARDPLAGHLSTDTQYF.

The chain combines TRBV29-1 with TRBJ2-2, with D unresolved. The germline V and J ends were trimmed by 4 bases and 1 base, with 10 bases remaining between them. Germline loops: CDR1 SQVTM, CDR2 ANQGSEA. The CDR3 has 14 amino acids. The CDR3 protein is CSVAMRGNTGELFF. The CDR3 DNA is TGCAGCGTTGCAATGCGTGGGAACACCGGGGAGCTGTTTTTT.

This chain links TRBV7-9 with TRBJ1-1; possibly TRBD1 for D (6 bases). The CDR3 totals 15 residues. Trimming left V 3 bases short and J 3 bases short, with 14 bases between. Germline CDR1 is SEHNR and CDR2 is FQNEAQ (reference sequence). CDR3 loop: CASSLGAWGDTEAFF. In DNA form, the CDR3 reads TGTGCCAGCAGCTTGGGGGCCTGGGGGGACACTGAAGCTTTCTTT.

The chain is built from TRBV6-5 and TRBJ2-7, with a weak D call TRBD1 (5 bases). The CDR3 consists of 12 residues. With 2 bases removed from V and 5 bases from J, the gap between germline ends came to 7 bases. Germline values: CDR1 MNHEY, CDR2 SVGAGI. The CDR3 coding sequence is TGTGCCAGCAGTTACAGACAGAACGAGCAGTACTTC. Protein: CASSYRQNEQYF.

The J gene is TRBJ2-5, the V gene TRBV5-1; 11 positions agree with TRBD2. Germline loops: CDR1 SGHRS, CDR2 YFSETQ. Unmatched junction bases numbered 13, after V lost 4 bases and J lost 2 bases. The CDR3 sequence is 18 residues long. CDR3 nucleotide sequence: TGCGCCAGCAGCCCTCGAAATCCTAGCGGGGGGCAACAAGAGACCCAGTACTTC. Protein product: CASSPRNPSGGQQETQYF.

The chain uses TRBV20-1 and TRBJ2-1; D is possibly TRBD2 (5 bases). Trimming left V 1 base short and J 8 bases short, with 9 bases between. Germline V CDR1 and CDR2: DFQATT, SNEGSKA (reference sequence). The CDR3 contains 12 residues. For the CDR3, the DNA is TGCAGTGCTAGAGTGCTAGCCTATGAGCAGTTCTTC. Translated: CSARVLAYEQFF.

This clonotype was seen more than once but under ten times. The J gene is TRBJ2-1, the V gene TRBV29-1; 8 bases fit TRBD1. CDR1 is SQVTM and CDR2 is ANQGSEA in the germline V gene. V lost 8 bases and J lost 13; bases outside the gene matches: 10. CDR3 length: 11 residues. CDR3 nucleotides: TGCAGCATATCGGACAGGGCGGTACAGTTCTTC. This sequence encodes CSISDRAVQFF.

The rearrangement joins TRBV7-6 to TRBJ2-3; D gene unclear. CDR1 is SGHVS and CDR2 is FNYEAQ in the germline V gene. The CDR3 has 13 amino acids. Trimming pared 5 bases from V and 8 bases from J, leaving 14 bases between. The CDR3 DNA reads TGTGCCAGCAGCCCTACCGGCCCCGGTACGCAGTATTTT. Translating gives CASSPTGPGTQYF.

This clonotype was seen only a few times. At one of its ends the junction is not consistent with the germline gene, which may arise from a read error. The chain uses TRBV7-6 and TRBJ2-5; D is perhaps TRBD2 (6 bases). Germline V CDR1 and CDR2: SGHVS, FNYEAQ. The CDR3 totals 15 residues. The CDR3 loop reads CPSSSGYGGQETQYF. The CDR3 DNA is TGTCCCAGCAGCTCCGGGTACGGGGGACAAGAGACCCAGTACTTC.

This clonotype was counted a few times. This chain connects TRBV4-3 to TRBJ1-2, with unresolved D. V was cut by 1 base and J by 7 bases, with 19 bases left in between. There are 16 residues in the CDR3. Germline lookup yields CDR1 LGHNA and CDR2 YSLEER. As DNA, the CDR3 is TGCGCCAGCAGCCAAGGCTCTCAGTGGCAGATTGGTGGCTACACCTTC. Translated: CASSQGSQWQIGGYTF.

A few counts support this clonotype. The chain uses TRBV4-3 and TRBJ2-7; 7 bases fit TRBD2. The CDR3 loop spans 15 amino acids. Germline V gene sequence: CDR1 LGHNA, CDR2 YSLEER. V lost 1 base, J lost 4 bases, and 7 bases stayed unmatched. CDR3 nucleotide sequence: TGCGCCAGCAGCCAAGCAGAAGCGGGAAGGTACGAGCAGTACTTC. Translation gives CASSQAEAGRYEQYF.

In this sample, this clonotype turned up a few times. The gene calls are TRBV5-6 and TRBJ1-5; no reliable D call. This CDR3 is built from 14 residues. Germline CDR1 reads SGHDT; CDR2 reads YYEEEE. The V and J ends lost 4 bases and 3 bases respectively, with 11 bases between them. The chain's CDR3 is CASSPGPDNQPQHF. For the CDR3, the DNA is TGTGCCAGCAGCCCCGGGCCGGACAATCAGCCCCAGCATTTT.

This rearrangement joins TRBV5-1 to TRBJ1-4; TRBD1 is a possible D gene (5 bases). The CDR3 sequence is 13 residues long. Germline V gene data show CDR1 as SGHRS and CDR2 as YFSETQ. The V gene lost 3 bases and the J gene lost 13 bases, with 16 bases spanning the gap. The CDR3 DNA sequence: TGCGCCAGCAGCTCCACAGTAACGGGGGGACTGTTTTTT. Translation: CASSSTVTGGLFF.

This clonotype appeared a few times. The V and J genes are TRBV20-1 and TRBJ2-3; the D is unclear. The V end lost 2 bases, the J end lost 6 bases, and 15 bases lay between the germline ends. The V gene's germline CDR1 is DFQATT and CDR2 SNEGSKA (reference sequence). The CDR3 extends over 14 amino acids. The CDR3 loop is CSARSRQPMDTQYF. CDR3 bases: TGCAGTGCTAGATCGCGCCAGCCGATGGATACGCAGTATTTT.

This clonotype was seen only a few times. V and J are TRBV11-1 and TRBJ2-7, with TRBD1 matching over 7 bases. The CDR3 contains 14 residues. V shed 5 bases, J shed 5 bases, and the junction held 9 bases outside the gene matches. Germline CDR1 reads SGHAT; CDR2 reads FQDESV (reference sequence). This chain's CDR3 is CASSRTGVGDEQYF. The CDR3 DNA follows: TGTGCCAGCAGCCGCACAGGGGTTGGTGACGAGCAGTACTTC.

This chain uses TRBV28 with TRBJ2-3, with D possibly matching TRBD2 (7 bases). Germline V gives CDR1 MDHEN, CDR2 SYDVKM. The ends were cut back, 8 bases at V and 0 bases at J, with 18 bases in the middle. This CDR3 comprises 16 residues. Here the CDR3 DNA reads TGTGCCAGCTCTACGACGGGGGGCCGCAGCACAGATACGCAGTATTTT. Amino acid sequence: CASSTTGGRSTDTQYF.

The chain combines TRBV7-3 with TRBJ2-1; TRBD2 matches at 12 bases. Trimming at V came to 0 bases and at J to 9 bases, leaving 6 bases not matched to a gene. Germline CDR1 and CDR2: SGHTA and FQGTGA. The CDR3 extends over 16 amino acids. The CDR3: CASSLTRTSGTGEQFF. For the CDR3, the DNA is TGTGCCAGCAGCTTAACGCGGACTAGCGGGACGGGTGAGCAGTTCTTC.

In this sample, this clonotype turned up many times. V and J are TRBV6-5 and TRBJ1-2; no firm D call. The germline V and J ends were trimmed by 5 bases and 5 bases, with 6 bases remaining between them. The length of the CDR3 is 11 residues. Germline assignment: CDR1 MNHEY and CDR2 SVGAGI. In nucleotides, the CDR3 is TGTGCCAGCAGTACCGGATATGGCTACACCTTC. Translation: CASSTGYGYTF.

This clonotype appeared a few times. The V call is TRBV29-1, the J call TRBJ2-1; D unclear. CDR3 size: 12 residues. The V gene's germline CDR1 is SQVTM and CDR2 ANQGSEA. V was clipped by 5 bases and J by 6 bases, with 11 bases between them. The CDR3 region is CSVIAKVNEQFF. CDR3 sequence (DNA): TGCAGCGTTATAGCCAAAGTCAATGAGCAGTTCTTC.

Ten or more counts support this clonotype. The genes are TRBV7-9 and TRBJ1-2, with a weak D call TRBD1 (5 bases). V was clipped by 5 bases and J by 6 bases, with 10 bases between them. The CDR3 runs to 12 residues. Germline V gives CDR1 SEHNR, CDR2 FQNEAQ (reference sequence). CDR3 sequence reads: CASSVGRNGYTF. Written as DNA, the CDR3 is TGTGCCAGCAGCGTGGGACGGAATGGCTACACCTTC. The variable domain in full, with the rest retrieved from reference TRBV7-9 and TRBJ1-2, is DTGVSQNPRHKITKRGQNVTFRCDPISEHNRLYWYRQTLGQGPEFLTYFQNEAQLEKSRLLSDRFSAERPKGSFSTLEIQRTEQGDSAMYLCASSVGRNGYTFGSGTRLTVV.

Only a few counts were recorded for this clonotype. The genes are TRBV7-3 and TRBJ2-7; 7 bases agree with TRBD2. The CDR3 contains 14 residues. V was clipped by 3 bases and J by 6 bases; unmatched bases: 8. Germline assignment: CDR1 SGHTA and CDR2 FQGTGA. This chain's CDR3 is CASSFAGVGPEQYF. DNA for the CDR3: TGTGCCAGCAGCTTTGCGGGAGTGGGCCCCGAGCAGTACTTC.

The chain joins TRBV19 to TRBJ2-1, with D possibly TRBD2 on 5 matching bases. With 6 bases removed from V and 0 bases from J, the gap between germline ends came to 15 bases. Germline V CDR1 and CDR2: LNHDA, SQIVND (reference sequence). The CDR3 runs to 16 residues. The CDR3 nucleotides read TGTGCCAGTAGCATTGGCGGACTTAGCTCCTACAATGAGCAGTTCTTC. It yields the protein CASSIGGLSSYNEQFF.

This rearrangement joins TRBV6-5 to TRBJ2-3, with D hard to call. The CDR3 is 11 amino acids. The germline V gene has CDR1 MNHEY and CDR2 SVGAGI. Trimming shortened V by 2 bases and J by 6 bases, and 3 bases separated the two germline ends. Here the CDR3 reads CASSYEDTQYF. The CDR3 nucleotides read TGTGCCAGCAGTTACGAGGATACGCAGTATTTT.

Concerning this clonotype itself: A read error may produce the germline difference seen at one junction end. CDR3 nucleotides: TGTGCCAGCCAAGGTTACAGGGGACAAGAGGCCCAGTACTTC. This gives the protein CASQGYRGQEAQYF. The V and J genes are TRBV6-5 and TRBJ2-5; 7 bases are shared with TRBD1. The V gene's germline CDR1 is MNHEY and CDR2 SVGAGI. CDR3 length: 14 amino acids.

The CDR3 spells CASSLLVSNQPQHF. The CDR3 DNA follows: TGTGCCAGCAGTTTATTGGTAAGCAATCAGCCCCAGCATTTT. The chain carries TRBV12-3 or TRBV12-4 and TRBJ1-5; D uncertain. The V and J ends lost 2 bases and 1 base respectively, with 6 bases between them. This CDR3 is 14 amino acids long.

The rearrangement uses TRBV27 and TRBJ1-1; D uncertain. V shed 3 bases and J shed 6 bases, with 11 bases lying between them. Germline V gene data show CDR1 as MNHEY and CDR2 as SMNVEV (reference sequence). The CDR3 length is 13 residues. CDR3 coding DNA: TGTGCCAGCAGTTTTCCGGGGAGCGCTGAAGCTTTCTTT. Residues: CASSFPGSAEAFF.

The chain employs TRBV5-1 and TRBJ2-5; TRBD2 aligns across 9 bases. Trimming at V came to 1 base and at J to 0 bases, leaving 7 bases not matched to a gene. The CDR3 length is 17 residues. Per the germline V gene, CDR1 is SGHRS and CDR2 is YFSETQ. This chain's CDR3 is CASSLTPSGKYQETQYF. CDR3 coding DNA: TGCGCCAGCAGCTTGACTCCTAGCGGGAAGTACCAAGAGACCCAGTACTTC.

The J gene is TRBJ2-1, the V gene TRBV7-2, with D perhaps matching TRBD1 or TRBD2 (5 bases each). The CDR3 totals 15 residues. The V and J ends lost 3 bases and 15 bases respectively, with 24 bases between them. Germline CDR1 SGHTA, CDR2 FQGNSA. As DNA, the CDR3 is TGTACCAGCAGCTTGACTGGGACGTCCAGGTCCGTCTTGTTCTTC. This encodes CTSSLTGTSRSVLFF.

The V gene is TRBV7-9, the J gene TRBJ2-1; TRBD1 might be the D (5 bases). CDR3 length equals 15 residues. Germline V gives CDR1 SEHNR, CDR2 FQNEAQ (reference sequence). The V end was cut by 7 bases, the J end by 4 bases, with 17 bases between. The CDR3 DNA reads TGTGCCAGCACTCCAGGGAAGGGGCGATACAATGAGCAGTTCTTC. Translation gives CASTPGKGRYNEQFF.

This clonotype was counted only a few times. CDR3 in amino acids: CAISDPGQSYEQYF. The CDR3 DNA sequence: TGTGCCATCAGTGACCCCGGGCAGTCCTACGAGCAGTACTTC. V gene TRBV10-3 combines with J gene TRBJ2-7; D not certain. V shed 3 bases and J shed 1 base, with 10 bases lying between them. The germline V gene has CDR1 ENHRY and CDR2 SYGVKD. The CDR3 covers 14 residues.